Listed below are T cell receptor beta chains from one sample, sequenced in a study of shared clonotypes between healthy human individuals. Sequencing was performed with immunoSEQ multiplex PCR; in TCRdb, only in-frame clones are kept and a portion is missing. The table has over 300,000 clones, around 90% seen once. The specimen was memory CD8+ T cells sorted from blood. These receptors all stem from a man younger than 35 in good health. The CDR3 runs from the conserved cysteine through the conserved F or W. D genes are given only for firm matches. Expanded clones get a size class; other rows say once, few or many, or leave the size out.

clone_size j_call d_call v_call cdr3_nt cdr3_aa
- TRBJ2-2 TRBD1 TRBV27 TGTGCCAGCAGTTTATCGAGGACAGGGGTAACCGGGGAGCTGTTTTTT CASSLSRTGVTGELFF
- TRBJ2-7 TRBD1 TRBV19 TGTGCCAGCCGGGACAGAAACTTCTACGAGCAGTACTTC CASRDRNFYEQYF
- TRBJ1-1 - TRBV5-6 TGTGCCAGCAGCTTGGGAATGAACACTGAAGCTTTCTTT CASSLGMNTEAFF
- TRBJ2-2 - TRBV9 TGTGCCAGCAGCGACCCTTCGGGGCCCGCGAGGGAGCTGTTTTTT CASSDPSGPARELFF
- TRBJ1-1 - TRBV6-1 TGTGCCAGCCAAGTGACGGCGGATTTAACTGAAGCTTTCTTT CASQVTADLTEAFF
once TRBJ2-2 - TRBV6-5 TGTGCCAGCAGACCGGGATACACCGGGGAGCTGTTTTTT CASRPGYTGELFF
many TRBJ2-7 - TRBV27 TGTGCCAGCAGTTTGCGGGGGCCAGTCTACGAGCAGTACTTC CASSLRGPVYEQYF
- TRBJ2-7 TRBD2 TRBV27 TGTGCCAGCAGTTTCCGCGGGGGCTACGAGCAGTACTTC CASSFRGGYEQYF
- TRBJ2-7 - TRBV10-2 TGCGCCAGCAGTGACGGCTGGGACTCCCTCCGCTACGAGCAGTACTTC CASSDGWDSLRYEQYF
many TRBJ2-7 - TRBV10-1 TGCGCCAGCAGTGAGTCTTTTGGCAGGCCCGAGCAGTACTTC CASSESFGRPEQYF
- TRBJ1-5 - TRBV6-4 TGTGCCAGCAGTGGTGAGGGCCGTGGCAATCAGCCCCAGCATTTT CASSGEGRGNQPQHF
- TRBJ2-3 - TRBV4-1 TGCGCCAGCAGCCAGTATGACAGTACGCAGTATTTT CASSQYDSTQYF
few TRBJ1-2 TRBD1 TRBV5-6 TGTGCCAGCAGCAAGACAGGGGTCCATGGCTACACCTTC CASSKTGVHGYTF
- TRBJ2-7 TRBD1 TRBV7-8 TGTGCCAGCAGCTTACCCCCCGGGACAGGATCCTACGAGCAGTACTTC CASSLPPGTGSYEQYF
- TRBJ2-3 TRBD2 TRBV11-2 TGTGCCAGCCTAACCAGCGGGAGTTCGGGTACGCAGTATTTT CASLTSGSSGTQYF
- TRBJ2-5 TRBD1 TRBV2 TGTGCCAGCAGGGGGACAGGGGGCGGTGAGACCCAGTACTTC CASRGTGGGETQYF
- TRBJ2-2 TRBD2 TRBV4-1 TGCGCCAGCAGCCAACCACTAGCGGCCAGTACCGGGGAGCTGTTTTTT CASSQPLAASTGELFF
- TRBJ2-1 - TRBV11-2 TGTGCCAGCAGCTTAGGGGCGGGGCCGGGAGAGGAGCAGTTCTTC CASSLGAGPGEEQFF
- TRBJ2-7 - TRBV13 TGTGCCAGCAGGCCAATAGACGCCTACGAGCAGTACTTC CASRPIDAYEQYF
- TRBJ2-1 - TRBV7-6 TGTGCCAGCAGCTTATCAGGAGGGGATGAGCAGTTCTTC CASSLSGGDEQFF
once TRBJ2-2 TRBD2 TRBV30 TGTGCCTGGAGCGGCGGGGGGGACTCCACCGGGGAGCTGTTTTTT CAWSGGGDSTGELFF
- TRBJ1-2 - TRBV12-5 TGTGCTAGTGTTAAACCGGGACAAGGGCGGCATGGCTACACCTTC CASVKPGQGRHGYTF
once TRBJ2-2 - TRBV7-7 TGTGCTAGCAGCTTAGCATATACCCCGAACACCGGGGAGCTGTTTTTT CASSLAYTPNTGELFF
once TRBJ2-7 - TRBV5-4 TGTGCCAGCAGCTTGAGTGCAGGCTACGAGCAGTACTTC CASSLSAGYEQYF
- TRBJ1-2 TRBD1 TRBV13 TGTGCCAGCAGCAAGGACAGGGAACGGGTGGAGGGCTACACCTTC CASSKDRERVEGYTF
- TRBJ2-7 - TRBV2 TGTGCCAGCAGTCCCGGGCTCTCCTACGAGCAGTACTTC CASSPGLSYEQYF
many TRBJ2-1 TRBD2 TRBV4-3 TGCGCCAGCAGCCAAGGACTAGCGGGAGGGTACAATGAGCAGTTCTTC CASSQGLAGGYNEQFF
- TRBJ2-1 - TRBV6-6 TGTGCCAGCAGTTATACTTCCTACAATGAGCAGTTCTTC CASSYTSYNEQFF
- TRBJ2-1 TRBD1 TRBV27 TGTGCCAGCAGTTTAAGGGGGCGCTTGACCAATGAGCAGTTCTTC CASSLRGRLTNEQFF
- TRBJ2-7 TRBD1 TRBV4-2 TGTGCCAGCAGCCAAGAGACAGGGGCGAGTTCCTACGAGCAGTACTTC CASSQETGASSYEQYF
- TRBJ2-7 - TRBV4-3 TGCGCCAGCAGCCAAGATCGGGGTAGCGGCCACGAGCAGTACTTC CASSQDRGSGHEQYF
- TRBJ1-2 - TRBV9 TGTGCCAGCAGCGTAGACAGCACTAACTATGGCTACACCTTC CASSVDSTNYGYTF
- TRBJ2-3 TRBD2 TRBV6-5 TGTGCCAGCAGTTACTCCCTAGCGGCAGATACGCAGTATTTT CASSYSLAADTQYF
- TRBJ2-3 TRBD2 TRBV7-2 TGTGCCAGCAGCTTCGGGACTAGCGGGTTCACAGATACGCAGTATTTT CASSFGTSGFTDTQYF
- TRBJ2-1 TRBD2 TRBV4-1 TGCGCCAGCAGCCAAGATGGGACTAGCGGATACAATGAGCAGTTCTTC CASSQDGTSGYNEQFF
- TRBJ2-5 TRBD1 TRBV5-1 TGCGCCAGCAGCTTCGGGACAGGGGGAGGTTTCACAGGCTTCCAAGAGACCCAGTACTTC CASSFGTGGGFTGFQETQYF